This T cell receptor beta chain was captured in a study of PD-L1 blockade in urothelial cancer. About the study: Atezolizumab therapy began for patients in the mid-2010s, dosed at 1,200 mg intravenously every 3 weeks. Blood samples contained a median about 130,000 T cells. Study-wide findings and caveats: Tumor-associated clones in the blood of durable-benefit patients grew more at 3 weeks. Below-median pretreatment blood TCR clonality was a predictor of better survival.

Regarding time point: pretreatment peripheral blood. TCRdb's table, derived via immunoSEQ multiplex PCR, lists solely in-frame clones and lacks some. This sample yields tens of thousands of clones, of which 80% to 85% are seen a single time; 9.2% belongs to the top ten. The CDR3 runs 14 residues. V lost 5 bases and J lost 2, with 10 bases in between. CDR1 is MDHEN, CDR2 SYDVKM, per germline. Concerning this clone: Its cognate antigen is unknown.

The sequence was obtained from a woman aged 70-85 years with urothelial cancer. The source was PBMCs, collected around atezolizumab (anti-PD-L1) treatment. The chain joins TRBV28 to TRBJ2-1, with D perhaps TRBD1 (5 bases). CDR3 residues: CASSPTGTYNEQFF. CDR3 nucleotides: TGTGCCAGCAGTCCTACAGGTACCTACAATGAGCAGTTCTTC.